This TCR beta chain emerged from a study of circulating tumor DNA in untreated peripheral T-cell lymphoma (TCRdb year 2021). Study-level results and caveats: Tumor-specific clonotypes were found in around four fifths of patients, coming from approximately 87% of baseline tissues and approximately 61% of baseline serum samples.

The receptor library was made with the immunoSEQ multiplex PCR assay. What TCRdb holds here is the immuneACCESS table cut down to in-frame rearrangements. Part of the clones is not present; checked against another copy, under half of the missing clones reflect an unresolved V gene, and the others are unexplained. This sample holds about 2,600 clones; around three quarters were observed only once. The ten most abundant clones make up around a sixth of the sample. Baseline tumor tissue collected before treatment was sequenced to identify tumor-specific TCR clonotypes. The study used next-generation sequencing of T-cell receptor sequences to monitor peripheral T-cell lymphoma patients receiving frontline treatment on a trial. As concerns this clone: This receptor's antigen is unknown. No quality values exist for individual bases; no much larger clone is one base distant.

This TCR derives from a human donor with peripheral T-cell lymphoma. The specimen was tumor tissue.

Here the CDR3 is given as CASSQDSGAQYF. The sequence in DNA is TGTGCCAGCAGCCAAGATTCGGGGGCCCAGTACTTC. The V and J segments used are TRBV14 and TRBJ2-5; the D gene is perhaps TRBD2, on 6 matching bases. At the junction V is shortened by 0 bases and J by 9 bases, with 8 bases in between. The CDR3 numbers 12 residues from cysteine through phenylalanine. Left in the record is the CDR3 DNA by itself, 36 bases read in frame from the first base. The CDR1 and CDR2 encoded by the germline V gene are SGHDN and FVKESK.